This T cell receptor beta chain stems from a study of T cells in Graves' hyperthyroidism and ophthalmopathy. Overall study findings and caveats: In simple terms, a model built on 13 V-J features told ophthalmopathy apart from stable hyperthyroidism. Ophthalmopathy, which appeared later, was predicted by the model a median about 6.8 months before onset. Most thyroid-expanded clonotypes above 0.001 were also found in blood.

The PBMCs had their origin in 8.5 to 10 ml of fresh peripheral blood. TCR beta CDR3 region amplification was performed from RNA transcripts. The HTBI primer set was used in a first-round RT-PCR of the TCR CDR3. TCRdb fed the multiplex PCR reads into MiXCR, producing one record per CDR3 protein. The table includes 500,000 to 750,000 distinct CDR3 sequences, approximately 15% detected once. The germline CDR1 and CDR2 sequences are MDHEN and SYDVKM. The ends lost 5 bases at V and 5 bases at J; junction bases unmatched: 12. The CDR3 runs to 15 residues. This clonotype showed up many times. Its matching antigen is unknown.

V and J are TRBV28 and TRBJ2-7; 7 bases map to TRBD1. The specimen was blood. The sequence was collected from a woman between 18 and 29 years old with Graves' ophthalmopathy. Written as DNA, the CDR3 is TGTGCCAGCAGTGAGAGTTGGGACAGCCCCAACGAGCAGTACTTC. Translating it yields CASSESWDSPNEQYF.